The 24 T cell receptor beta chains given below trace back to one sample, sequenced in a study of T cell responses to AZD1222 COVID-19 vaccine. This table comes from immunoSEQ multiplex PCR, and its TCRdb copy is limited to in-frame clones, with some not included. This table holds 150,000 to 200,000 clones, around 89% found once. Sequencing used peripheral blood, obtained on day 0 of AZD1222 vaccination. The receptors were sampled from an adult in good health.

The chain is built from TRBV28 and TRBJ1-2, with TRBD1 identical over 7 bases. Germline loops: CDR1 MDHEN, CDR2 SYDVKM. The CDR3 covers 15 residues. Trimming at V came to 7 bases and at J to 3 bases, leaving 11 bases not matched to a gene. The CDR3 is CASNHGGTAYYGYTF. The CDR3 DNA reads TGTGCCAGCAACCATGGGGGGACAGCGTACTATGGCTACACCTTC.

V is TRBV5-1 and J is TRBJ1-4, with D tentatively TRBD1 (6 bases). This CDR3 has 15 residues. V gave up 1 base and J gave up 2 bases, with 9 bases separating them. Germline CDR1 SGHRS, CDR2 YFSETQ. The CDR3 region is CASSLTGHTNEKLFF. The CDR3 coding sequence is TGCGCCAGCAGCTTGACAGGGCATACTAATGAAAAACTGTTTTTT.

The gene calls are TRBV20-1 and TRBJ2-7, with 7 bases aligning to TRBD2. V shed 8 bases, J shed 1 base, and the junction held 2 bases outside the gene matches. There are 11 residues in the CDR3. Germline assignment: CDR1 DFQATT and CDR2 SNEGSKA (reference sequence). The CDR3 DNA is TGCAGTTTGGGGGGGTCCTACGAGCAGTACTTC. As protein: CSLGGSYEQYF.

Worth noting for this clone: One end of the junction is discordant with germline, which a read error may explain. The rearrangement uses TRBV6-2 or TRBV6-3 and TRBJ2-7; tentative D call: TRBD1 (6 bases). The CDR3 runs 13 residues. From germline, CDR1 is MNHEY and CDR2 SVGEGT. This CDR3 is CASSYNPRGHSDF. The CDR3 DNA follows: TGTGCCAGCAGTTACAATCCCAGGGGCCACTCAGACTTC.

The chain links TRBV30 to TRBJ1-5; no clear D. The CDR3 length is 14 residues. V was trimmed by 3 bases and J by 4 bases, leaving 13 bases between them. CDR1 and CDR2 from the germline V gene are GTSNPN and SVGIG (reference sequence). CDR3 sequence: CAWSHGLVNQPQHF. The DNA for the CDR3 is TGTGCCTGGAGCCACGGACTCGTAAATCAGCCCCAGCATTTT.

The chain employs TRBV6-5 and TRBJ2-7, with 9 bases fitting TRBD1. CDR3 length equals 15 residues. Germline CDR1 is MNHEY and CDR2 is SVGAGI. V shed 2 bases, J shed 4 bases, and the junction held 6 bases outside the gene matches. The CDR3 loop is CASSYNPGTGYEQYF. Here the CDR3 DNA reads TGTGCCAGCAGTTACAATCCCGGGACAGGGTACGAGCAGTACTTC.

The rearrangement joins TRBV7-9 to TRBJ1-1; perhaps TRBD1 as D (6 bases). This CDR3 has 15 residues. Germline loops: CDR1 SEHNR, CDR2 FQNEAQ (reference sequence). With 5 bases removed from V and 3 bases from J, the gap between germline ends came to 16 bases. The CDR3 bases are TGTGCCAGCAGCCACAGGGCCCGTCTGCACACTGAAGCTTTCTTT. Protein product: CASSHRARLHTEAFF.

The chain is built from TRBV6-1 and TRBJ2-2; D is unclear. Germline assignment: CDR1 MNHNS and CDR2 SASEGT. V lost 3 bases and J lost 6, with 5 bases in between. This CDR3 contains 12 residues. The CDR3 DNA follows: TGTGCCAGCAGTGAGGGTGCCGGGGAGCTGTTTTTT. As protein: CASSEGAGELFF.

This chain links TRBV30 with TRBJ1-2; 8 nucleotides line up with TRBD1. V was pared by 4 bases and J by 7 bases, with 5 bases of the junction left unmatched. CDR3 length: 12 residues. Germline CDR1 and CDR2: GTSNPN and SVGIG (reference sequence). In nucleotides, the CDR3 is TGTGCCTGGACAGGGGGCAAGGCTGGCTACACCTTC. Its protein is CAWTGGKAGYTF.

The chain joins TRBV2 to TRBJ1-3; unclear D gene. The CDR3 spans 16 residues. Germline CDR1 and CDR2: SNHLY and FYNNEI. V shed 6 bases and J shed 4 bases, with 19 bases lying between them. CDR3 sequence reads: CASSVTTPAGGNTIYF. In nucleotides, the CDR3 is TGTGCCAGCAGCGTCACTACCCCAGCTGGAGGAAACACCATATATTTT.

This sequence joins TRBV11-2 and TRBJ2-1; D call uncertain. V was cut by 5 bases and J by 0 bases, with 17 bases left in between. The CDR3 is 17 amino acids. The germline CDR1 and CDR2 sequences are SGHAT and FQNNGV. In DNA, the CDR3 is TGTGCCAGCAGCCCAAGAGGTGGGTTAAGCTCCTACAATGAGCAGTTCTTC. It encodes CASSPRGGLSSYNEQFF.

The rearrangement joins TRBV30 to TRBJ1-6; D possibly corresponds to TRBD1 (5 bases). CDR3 size: 13 residues. Trimming stripped 4 bases from V and 7 bases from J, with 11 bases between. Germline V lookup: CDR1 GTSNPN, CDR2 SVGIG (reference sequence). The CDR3 nucleotides read TGTGCCTGGACAGGGCTCGGCAATTCACCCCTCCACTTT. It yields the protein CAWTGLGNSPLHF.

The chain links TRBV18 to TRBJ2-1; 7 nucleotides line up with TRBD2. Trimming took 3 bases from V and 2 from J; bases not matched to a gene: 10. CDR3 length equals 17 residues. Germline V CDR1 and CDR2: KGHSH, LQKENI. This CDR3 reads CASSPSGGGITYNEQFF. As DNA, the CDR3 is TGTGCCAGCTCACCTTCTGGGGGGGGTATTACCTACAATGAGCAGTTCTTC.

The chain recombines TRBV7-2 with TRBJ1-2; D might be TRBD1 (5 bases). Germline V lookup: CDR1 SGHTA, CDR2 FQGNSA. V lost 1 base and J 7 bases, leaving 7 bases between the germline ends. The CDR3 is 12 amino acids. The DNA of the CDR3 is TGTGCCAGCAGCTTAGGAGGGGTTGGCTACACCTTC. The encoded protein is CASSLGGVGYTF.

The chain combines TRBV27 with TRBJ2-3; a possible D gene is TRBD1 (6 bases). Germline V gene lookup returns CDR1 MNHEY and CDR2 SMNVEV (reference sequence). CDR3 length: 16 amino acids. V lost 2 bases to trimming and J lost 2 bases, with 14 bases between them. CDR3 sequence reads: CASSLMAGVFTDTQYF. For the CDR3, the DNA is TGTGCCAGCAGTTTAATGGCAGGGGTTTTCACAGATACGCAGTATTTT.

A note on this clone: Other DNA variants within this sample encode the same CDR3. The CDR3 nucleotides are TGTGCCAGCAGTTTGGGGCAGGGATATGGCTACACCTTC. Amino acids: CASSLGQGYGYTF. This rearrangement joins TRBV12-3 or TRBV12-4 to TRBJ1-2; perhaps TRBD1 as D (5 bases). V was cut by 3 bases and J by 5 bases, with 10 bases left in between. The CDR3 totals 13 residues.

This clone was observed a few times. The rearrangement joins TRBV6-5 to TRBJ2-1; TRBD2 matches at 16 bases. V trimming: 8 bases; J trimming: 4 bases; junction bases outside the gene matches: 2. This CDR3 is 15 amino acids long. Germline values: CDR1 MNHEY, CDR2 SVGAGI. Here the CDR3 DNA reads TGTGCCAGCGGGACTAGCGGGGGGGAGTACAATGAGCAGTTCTTC. Translation: CASGTSGGEYNEQFF.

With regard to this clone: Because the CDR3 is missing its conserved closing phenylalanine or tryptophan, this is likely a read error. This rearrangement joins TRBV25-1 to TRBJ2-7, with D perhaps matching TRBD1 or TRBD2 (5 bases each). The CDR3 is made up of 16 amino acids. V dropped 4 bases and J dropped 0 bases, with 16 bases sitting between them. From germline, CDR1 is MGHDK and CDR2 SYGVNS. CDR3 region: CASSGSGTPSSYEQYL. CDR3 nucleotides: TGTGCCAGCAGTGGCTCCGGGACCCCTAGCTCCTACGAGCAGTACCTC.

The V gene is TRBV6-1, the J gene TRBJ2-5, with D perhaps matching TRBD2 (6 bases). V lost 2 bases to trimming and J lost 5 bases, with 12 bases between them. CDR3 size: 14 residues. CDR1 is MNHNS, CDR2 SASEGT, per germline. CDR3 in DNA: TGTGCCAGCAGTGAAATGGCCCTAGCGGAGACCCAGTACTTC. This gives the protein CASSEMALAETQYF.

The chain uses TRBV28 and TRBJ2-5; 8 nucleotides agree with TRBD1. The germline gives CDR1 MDHEN, CDR2 SYDVKM. There are 18 residues in the CDR3. The ends lost 6 bases at V and 2 bases at J; junction bases unmatched: 17. CDR3: CASSRPPGRGPPQETQYF. Written as DNA, the CDR3 is TGTGCCAGCAGCCGACCCCCAGGCAGGGGGCCTCCGCAAGAGACCCAGTACTTC. Drawing the rest from reference TRBV28 and TRBJ2-5, the complete variable domain is DVKVTQSSRYLVKRTGEKVFLECVQDMDHENMFWYRQDPGLGLRLIYFSYDVKMKEKGDIPEGYSVSREKKERFSLILESASTNQTSMYLCASSRPPGRGPPQETQYFGPGTRLLVL.

This sequence joins TRBV2 and TRBJ1-6; 9 bases agree with TRBD1. This CDR3 region has 14 residues. Germline lookup yields CDR1 SNHLY and CDR2 FYNNEI. With 4 bases clipped from V and 6 bases from J, the junction kept 1 base outside the gene matches. CDR3 coding DNA: TGTGCCAGCAGTGGACAGGGGGGTAATTCACCCCTCCACTTT. This gives the protein CASSGQGGNSPLHF.

The J gene is TRBJ1-5, the V gene TRBV28; D gene ambiguous. Per the germline V gene, CDR1 is MDHEN and CDR2 is SYDVKM. This CDR3 contains 13 residues. V lost 7 bases and J lost 2, with 9 bases in between. DNA for the CDR3: TGTGCCAGCATTGCTTGGGGCAATCAGCCCCAGCATTTT. Translated, it gives CASIAWGNQPQHF.

CDR3 region: CATSRASTVQETQYF. CDR3 coding DNA: TGTGCCACCAGCAGAGCTTCGACAGTACAAGAGACCCAGTACTTC. V usage is TRBV15 and J usage is TRBJ2-5, with D perhaps TRBD1 (5 bases). The CDR3 consists of 15 residues. The V and J ends lost 1 base and 2 bases respectively, with 11 bases between them. Germline CDR1 is LNHNV and CDR2 is YYDKDF (reference sequence).

J is TRBJ2-5 and V is TRBV5-4; D possibly corresponds to TRBD1 (6 bases). Trimming removed 2 bases at V and 1 base at J, with 15 bases between. CDR1 and CDR2 from the germline V gene are SGHNT and YYREEE (reference sequence). The CDR3 length is 16 residues. The CDR3 DNA reads TGTGCCAGCAGCTTAAGGCAGGGGTTTCTCCAAGAGACCCAGTACTTC. Translated, it gives CASSLRQGFLQETQYF.